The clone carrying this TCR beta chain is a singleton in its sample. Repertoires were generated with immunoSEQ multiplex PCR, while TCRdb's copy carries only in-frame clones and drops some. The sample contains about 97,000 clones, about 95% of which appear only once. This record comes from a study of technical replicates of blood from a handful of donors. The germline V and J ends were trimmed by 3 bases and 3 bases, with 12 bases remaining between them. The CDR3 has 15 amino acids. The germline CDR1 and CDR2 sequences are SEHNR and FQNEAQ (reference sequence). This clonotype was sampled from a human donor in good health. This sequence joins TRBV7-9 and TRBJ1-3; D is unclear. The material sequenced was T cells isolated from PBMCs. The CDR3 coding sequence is TGTGCCAGCAGCTTTGTGGCTAGTCTTGGAAACACCATATATTTT. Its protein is CASSFVASLGNTIYF.